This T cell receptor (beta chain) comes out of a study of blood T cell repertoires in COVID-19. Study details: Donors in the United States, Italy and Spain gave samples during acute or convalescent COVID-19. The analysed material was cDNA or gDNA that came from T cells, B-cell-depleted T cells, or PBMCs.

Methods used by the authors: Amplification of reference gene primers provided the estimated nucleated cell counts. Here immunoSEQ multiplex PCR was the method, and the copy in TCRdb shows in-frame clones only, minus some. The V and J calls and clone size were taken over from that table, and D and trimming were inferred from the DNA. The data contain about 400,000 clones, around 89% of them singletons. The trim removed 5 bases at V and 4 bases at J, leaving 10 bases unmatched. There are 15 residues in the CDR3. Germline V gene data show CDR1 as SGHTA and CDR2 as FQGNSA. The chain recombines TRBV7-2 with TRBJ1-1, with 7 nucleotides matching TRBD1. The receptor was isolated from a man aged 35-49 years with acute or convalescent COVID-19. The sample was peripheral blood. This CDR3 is CASSQRQGRTTEAFF. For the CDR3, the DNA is TGTGCCAGCAGCCAAAGACAGGGCCGAACCACTGAAGCTTTCTTT. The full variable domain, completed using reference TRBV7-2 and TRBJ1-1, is GAGVSQSPSNKVTEKGKDVELRCDPISGHTALYWYRQSLGQGLEFLIYFQGNSAPDKSGLPSDRFSAERTGGSVSTLTIQRTQQEDSAVYLCASSQRQGRTTEAFFGQGTRLTVV.